Included here is one T cell receptor beta chain sequence, with context. These data come from a study of patients and donors after allogeneic stem cell transplantation. V trimming: 6 bases; J trimming: 2 bases; junction bases outside the gene matches: 11. The CDR3 contains 15 residues. From germline, CDR1 is SGHRS and CDR2 YFSETQ. TCRdb itself ran the RT-PCR reads through MiXCR, one entry per CDR3 protein. The profile shows 900,000 to 1,000,000 distinct CDR3 sequences, roughly 18% of them singletons. The rearrangement links TRBV5-1 to TRBJ2-7; 7 bases agree with TRBD1. The source of this sequence is a human donor who was either an allogeneic HSCT recipient or a stem cell or donor lymphocyte infusion donor (not recorded which). It is not recorded whose cells these are; they may come from a transplant donor. Sequencing was performed on blood, either unsorted or a sorted T cell fraction (not recorded which). Here the CDR3 reads CASTPGGKGTYEQYF. The CDR3 coding sequence is TGCGCCAGCACCCCAGGGGGAAAGGGTACCTACGAGCAGTACTTC.